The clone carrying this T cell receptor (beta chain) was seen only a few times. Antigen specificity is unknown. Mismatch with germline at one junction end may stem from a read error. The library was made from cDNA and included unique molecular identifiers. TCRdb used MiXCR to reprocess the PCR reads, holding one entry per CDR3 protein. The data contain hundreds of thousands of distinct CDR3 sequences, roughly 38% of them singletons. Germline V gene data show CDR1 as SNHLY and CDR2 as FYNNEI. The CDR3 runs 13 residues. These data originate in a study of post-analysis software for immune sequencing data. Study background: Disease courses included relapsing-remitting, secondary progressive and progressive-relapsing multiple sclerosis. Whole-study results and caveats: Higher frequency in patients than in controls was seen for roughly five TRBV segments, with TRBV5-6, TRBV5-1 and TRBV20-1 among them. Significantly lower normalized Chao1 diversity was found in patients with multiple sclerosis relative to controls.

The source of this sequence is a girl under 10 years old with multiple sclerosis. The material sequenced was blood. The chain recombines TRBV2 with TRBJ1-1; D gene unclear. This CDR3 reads CASRAIMNTEAFF. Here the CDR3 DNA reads TGTGCCAGCAGGGCCATTATGAACACTGAGGCTTTCTTT.